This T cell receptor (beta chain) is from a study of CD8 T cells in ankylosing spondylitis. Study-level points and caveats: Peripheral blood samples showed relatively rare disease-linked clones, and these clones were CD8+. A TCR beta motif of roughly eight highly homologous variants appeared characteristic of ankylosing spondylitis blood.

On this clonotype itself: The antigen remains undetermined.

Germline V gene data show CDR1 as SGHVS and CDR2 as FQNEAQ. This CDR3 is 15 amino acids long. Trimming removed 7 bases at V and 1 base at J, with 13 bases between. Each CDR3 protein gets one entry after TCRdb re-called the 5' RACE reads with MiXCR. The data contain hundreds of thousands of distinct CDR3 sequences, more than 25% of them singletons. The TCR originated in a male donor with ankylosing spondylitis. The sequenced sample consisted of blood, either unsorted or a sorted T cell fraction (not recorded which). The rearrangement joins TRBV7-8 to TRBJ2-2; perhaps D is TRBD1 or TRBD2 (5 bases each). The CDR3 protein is CASKSGTLNTGELFF. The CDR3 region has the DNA TGTGCCAGCAAGTCCGGGACGTTGAACACCGGGGAGCTGTTTTTT.